This T cell receptor beta chain came from a study of early T cells in non-severe SARS-CoV-2 infection. Germline V gene lookup returns CDR1 MGHRA and CDR2 YSYEKL. Trimming removed 0 bases at V and 4 bases at J, with 19 bases between. The CDR3 has 17 residues. Study-level findings and limits: In VDJdb matching, anti-spike CD8 responses were favored while private and CD4 specificities went missing.

Individual cDNA molecules carried attached unique molecular identifiers. TCRdb redid the calling of the 5' RACE reads with MiXCR, one entry per CDR3 protein. The table records approximately 70,000 distinct CDR3 sequences, about 5% of them present only once. This clonotype was seen ten or more times. Its antigen is unknown. The chain has TRBV4-1 and TRBJ2-7; the D gene is possibly TRBD2 (6 bases). The sequences come from whole blood, collected at baseline. The clonotype comes from an adult who was a healthcare worker with PCR-confirmed SARS-CoV-2 infection or an uninfected control (not recorded which). Here the CDR3 DNA reads TGCGCCAGCAGCCAAGAAAAGGGACTCAAACGTGCATACGAGCAGTACTTC. Amino acids: CASSQEKGLKRAYEQYF.